This T cell receptor beta chain comes out of a study of blood T cell repertoires in COVID-19. Across the study: The United States, Italy and Spain supplied acute and convalescent COVID-19 samples. From T cells, B-cell-depleted T cells, or PBMCs came the material, which was cDNA or gDNA.

Authors' methods: Estimation of nucleated cell counts relied on the amplification of reference gene primers. TCRdb's table, derived via immunoSEQ multiplex PCR, lists solely in-frame clones and lacks some. The V and J calls and clone size are taken from that table; D and trimming were inferred from the DNA. The sample includes 170,000 or so clones, around nine tenths of them seen just once. This CDR3 region has 15 residues. V was clipped by 0 bases and J by 4 bases, with 11 bases between them. The germline CDR1 and CDR2 sequences are SGHNT and YYREEE (reference sequence). Seattle patient enrollment occurred during active infection, with longitudinal follow-up thereafter.

The TCR sequence derives from a woman between 65 and 79 years old with COVID-19, enrolled during active disease. The specimen sequenced was peripheral blood. This chain links TRBV5-4 with TRBJ2-1, with D perhaps TRBD2 (6 bases). CDR3: CASSLAGVPYNEQFF. Written as DNA, the CDR3 is TGTGCCAGCAGCTTGGCGGGAGTGCCGTACAATGAGCAGTTCTTC.